This entry lists 13 T cell receptor beta chains sequenced from one sample in a study of post-analysis software for immune sequencing data. Their specific antigens are unknown. The study's findings and limits: Patients had higher frequencies than controls of about five TRBV segments, including TRBV5-6, TRBV5-1 and TRBV20-1.

Incorporated into the TCR beta cDNA libraries were unique molecular identifiers, which served to reduce PCR and sequencing biases. TCRdb ran MiXCR on the PCR reads and lists one entry per CDR3 protein. The sample includes 650,000 to 850,000 distinct CDR3 sequences, roughly 50% of them seen just once. The sample taken for sequencing was blood. These receptors originate from a girl aged 5-17 years with multiple sclerosis.

The chain has TRBV18 and TRBJ2-5; 9 positions match TRBD2. The J call is doubtful: the DNA matches TRBJ2-7 better. CDR1 and CDR2 from the germline V gene are KGHSH and LQKENI. The CDR3 sequence is 14 residues long. The chain's CDR3 is CASSTAGGAYEQYF. For the CDR3, the DNA is TGTGCCAGCTCAACAGCGGGAGGCGCCTACGAGCAGTACTTC.

This chain connects TRBV5-5 to TRBJ2-7, with 12 positions matching TRBD2. Germline CDR1 is SGHKS and CDR2 is YYEKEE (reference sequence). After removal of 4 bases from V and 2 bases from J, the junction contained 10 bases not matched to a gene. The CDR3 extends over 17 amino acids. CDR3 loop: CASSHAGTSGYTYEQYF. The CDR3 nucleotides read TGTGCCAGCAGCCATGCTGGGACTAGCGGGTACACCTACGAGCAGTACTTC.

The rearrangement links TRBV7-3 to TRBJ2-5; 12 bases map to TRBD2. The J call may be wrong; the DNA end is better matched by TRBJ2-7. There are 15 residues in the CDR3. Germline CDR1 SGHTA, CDR2 FQGTGA. Here the CDR3 DNA reads TGTGCCAGCAGCTCCTCTAGCGGGGGGGCCTACGAGCAGTACTTC. It specifies CASSSSSGGAYEQYF.

The genes are TRBV7-2 and TRBJ1-2; 10 positions agree with TRBD1. CDR1 and CDR2 from the germline V gene are SGHTA and FQGNSA. Trimming removed 5 bases from V and 4 bases from J; junction bases left unmatched: 10. There are 16 residues in the CDR3. The CDR3 loop is CASSRGQGFGVYGYTF. The CDR3 DNA reads as TGTGCCAGCAGCCGGGGACAGGGGTTTGGGGTCTATGGCTACACCTTC.

This clonotype has only a few counts. The gene calls are TRBV7-2 and TRBJ2-3, with a possible D match to TRBD2 (6 bases). V lost 2 bases and J lost 2, with 11 bases in between. The CDR3 is 15 residues long. Germline lookup yields CDR1 SGHTA and CDR2 FQGNSA. For the CDR3, the DNA is TGTGCCAGCAGCTTACCCGGAGGGAACACAGATACGCAGTATTTT. Encoded protein: CASSLPGGNTDTQYF.

The rearrangement joins TRBV12-3 or TRBV12-4 to TRBJ2-3, with TRBD2 matching over 8 bases. CDR3 length: 16 residues. With 2 bases clipped from V and 0 bases from J, the junction kept 4 bases outside the gene matches. The CDR3 DNA is TGTGCCAGCAGTTTACCGCGGGGGGACAGCACAGATACGCAGTATTTT. It is translated as CASSLPRGDSTDTQYF.

This chain connects TRBV11-2 to TRBJ2-3; the match to TRBD2 covers 7 bases. In germline, CDR1 is SGHAT, CDR2 FQNNGV. The trim removed 0 bases at V and 1 base at J, leaving 4 bases unmatched. This CDR3 is 16 amino acids long. The CDR3 spells CASSLEGGAGTDTQYF. CDR3 nucleotides: TGTGCCAGCAGCTTAGAGGGAGGGGCGGGCACAGATACGCAGTATTTT.

This clonotype showed up just a few times. The chain is built from TRBV6-2 or TRBV6-3 and TRBJ2-1; 10 bases map to TRBD1. The CDR3 runs 13 residues. Trimming removed 8 bases from V and 6 bases from J; junction bases left unmatched: 4. The germline gives CDR1 MNHEY, CDR2 SVGEGT. This CDR3 is CASAGQGSNEQFF. CDR3 sequence (DNA): TGTGCCAGCGCGGGACAGGGGTCCAATGAGCAGTTCTTC.

This chain joins TRBV5-1 and TRBJ1-5; D is undetermined. Trimming cost V 2 bases and J 0 bases, with 9 bases left between them. Germline V gene lookup returns CDR1 SGHRS and CDR2 YFSETQ. This CDR3 has 15 amino acids. The CDR3 DNA reads as TGCGCCAGCAGCTTCTCCACAGATAGCAATCAGCCCCAGCATTTT. Protein product: CASSFSTDSNQPQHF.

V is TRBV7-3 and J is TRBJ2-3; 12 nucleotides match TRBD2. The CDR3 length is 17 residues. V lost 5 bases and J lost 6; bases outside the gene matches: 12. CDR1 is SGHTA and CDR2 is FQGTGA in the germline V gene. This CDR3 is CASSRRLAGERSDTQYF. CDR3 nucleotide sequence: TGTGCCAGCAGCCGCCGACTAGCGGGAGAAAGGTCGGATACGCAGTATTTT.

V usage is TRBV21-1 and J usage is TRBJ2-6; TRBD1 is the table's D call, not checked against the DNA. TRBV21-1 is flagged as a pseudogene. The CDR3 loop spans 17 amino acids. This chain's CDR3 is CASSKWTRMCGANVLTF. CDR3 coding DNA: TGTGCCAGCAGCAAATGGACACGGATGTGCGGGGCCAACGTCCTGACTTTC.

V usage is TRBV5-1 and J usage is TRBJ2-7; 11 nucleotides match TRBD2. The V gene end was trimmed by 4 bases and the J gene end by 3 bases; junction bases not matched to a gene: 9. CDR1 is SGHRS and CDR2 is YFSETQ in the germline V gene. CDR3 length equals 16 residues. CDR3 coding DNA: TGCGCCAGCAGCAGGGGGGGACTAGCGGTCAACTACGAGCAGTACTTC. It codes for CASSRGGLAVNYEQYF.

This clonotype was seen a few times. This chain connects TRBV4-1 to TRBJ1-2, with a weak D call TRBD1 (6 bases). The CDR3 extends over 16 amino acids. The V end lost 0 bases, the J end lost 2 bases, and 13 bases lay between the germline ends. Germline V lookup: CDR1 MGHRA, CDR2 YSYEKL. CDR3 residues: CASSQEKLTGNYGYTF. DNA for the CDR3: TGCGCCAGCAGCCAAGAAAAGTTAACAGGGAACTATGGCTACACCTTC.